Below are 25 T cell receptor beta chains sequenced from a single sample in a study of blood T cell repertoires in COVID-19. Profiling relied on immunoSEQ multiplex PCR, and the TCRdb table lists in-frame clones only, not all of them. Found here are approximately 130,000 clones, over 80% of them singletons; the top ten hold approximately 20%. The specimen sequenced was PBMCs or T cells enriched from blood (not recorded which). These TCRs come from a man aged 25-45 years who had recovered from COVID-19.

The rearrangement joins TRBV6-5 to TRBJ2-1, with 8 bases aligning to TRBD2. The CDR3 is made up of 16 amino acids. Germline loops: CDR1 MNHEY, CDR2 SVGAGI. J gave up 6 bases and V 3 bases, and 10 bases lay outside the gene matches. CDR3: CASSYLFGGAVNEQFF. Here the CDR3 DNA reads TGTGCCAGCAGTTATCTCTTCGGGGGGGCGGTCAATGAGCAGTTCTTC.

The rearrangement uses TRBV5-4 and TRBJ2-5, with D unclear. The CDR3 sequence is 15 residues long. The V end lost 5 bases, the J end lost 5 bases, and 19 bases lay between the germline ends. Germline lookup yields CDR1 SGHNT and CDR2 YYREEE (reference sequence). CDR3 in DNA: TGTGCCAGCAGTCCCAATTTTGCTAGTAAGGAGACCCAGTACTTC. Translation: CASSPNFASKETQYF.

The rearrangement uses TRBV5-8 and TRBJ2-6, with D tentatively TRBD2 (7 bases). The CDR3 has 17 residues. The V gene lost 1 base and the J gene lost 0 bases, with 11 bases spanning the gap. Germline CDR1 and CDR2: SGHTS and YDEGEE. CDR3 amino acids: CASSLSGGHSGANVLTF. The CDR3 coding sequence is TGTGCCAGCAGCTTGTCGGGGGGCCACTCTGGGGCCAACGTCCTGACTTTC. The variable domain in full, completed from reference TRBV5-8 and TRBJ2-6, reads EAGVTQSPTHLIKTRGQQATLRCSPISGHTSVYWYQQALGLGLQFLLWYDEGEERNRGNFPPRFSGRQFPNYSSELNVNALELEDSALYLCASSLSGGHSGANVLTFGAGSRLTVL.

The chain links TRBV20-1 to TRBJ1-1; no clear D. In germline, CDR1 is DFQATT, CDR2 SNEGSKA (reference sequence). The CDR3 spans 11 residues. V lost 3 bases, J lost 7 bases, and 9 bases lay in between. The DNA for the CDR3 is TGCAGTGCTAGTTTTGCGGTTGAAGCTTTCTTT. It translates to CSASFAVEAFF.

The chain employs TRBV11-3 and TRBJ2-1; possibly TRBD1 for D (8 bases). The CDR3 contains 13 residues. The germline V gene encodes CDR1 SGHNT and CDR2 YENEEA. Trimming cost V 4 bases and J 9 bases, with 13 bases left between them. The CDR3 loop reads CASSYRGGSEQFF. CDR3 nucleotide sequence: TGTGCCAGCAGCTACAGGGGGGGCAGTGAGCAGTTCTTC.

The chain uses TRBV5-1 and TRBJ2-7; 8 bases fit TRBD2. Trimming took 4 bases from V and 9 from J; bases not matched to a gene: 12. This CDR3 region has 14 residues. Germline CDR1 and CDR2: SGHRS and YFSETQ. The CDR3 nucleotides are TGCGCCAGCAGCCCGGACGGGGGGGGAGTTGGGCAGTACTTC. The encoded protein is CASSPDGGGVGQYF.

In this sample, this clone turned up once. The chain links TRBV7-9 to TRBJ2-3; 15 positions match TRBD2. Germline-derived CDR1 and CDR2 are SEHNR and FQNEAQ (reference sequence). The V segment lost 5 bases and the J segment 3 bases; nucleotides outside the gene matches: 9. This CDR3 is 18 amino acids long. CDR3 amino acids: CASSGIGTSGRSTDTQYF. CDR3 nucleotides: TGTGCCAGCAGCGGGATAGGGACTAGCGGGAGGAGTACAGATACGCAGTATTTT.

Comment on this clone: A junction end diverges from the germline sequence, so it may reflect a read error. The chain employs TRBV28 and TRBJ1-2, with 7 positions matching TRBD1. The CDR3 extends over 15 amino acids. Germline CDR1 is MDHEN and CDR2 is SYDVKM. In DNA, the CDR3 is TGTGCCAGCAGTTCGACTGAAACCGGGACAGCAAGTGGGGCCTTC. Its protein is CASSSTETGTASGAF.

The table lists this clone with a few counts. The V call is TRBV21-1, the J call TRBJ1-2; the D call in the table, TRBD1, was not verified against the DNA. TRBV21-1 is designated a pseudogene. The CDR3 has 16 residues. CDR3: CASSNRQGRLYGGYTF. CDR3 bases: TGTGCCAGCAGCAATAGACAGGGAAGGCTCTATGGGGGCTACACCTTC.

The chain is built from TRBV6-5 and TRBJ1-2, with TRBD1 matching 7 bases. CDR1 and CDR2 (germline): MNHEY, SVGAGI. J was trimmed by 0 bases and V by 8 bases; bases with no gene match: 6. The CDR3 covers 14 residues. This CDR3 is CASGRGPANYGYTF. The CDR3 coding sequence is TGTGCCAGCGGTAGGGGGCCAGCTAACTATGGCTACACCTTC.

This sequence joins TRBV6-5 and TRBJ2-5; D is unresolved. This CDR3 spans 12 amino acids. V dropped 2 bases and J dropped 5 bases, with 6 bases sitting between them. Germline-derived CDR1 and CDR2 are MNHEY and SVGAGI. CDR3 in DNA: TGTGCCAGCAGTTACAACGGTGAGACCCAGTACTTC. This codes for CASSYNGETQYF.

The chain recombines TRBV5-1 with TRBJ2-2; 7 bases are a match to TRBD1. Per the germline V gene, CDR1 is SGHRS and CDR2 is YFSETQ. This CDR3 spans 15 amino acids. The ends lost 1 base at V and 3 bases at J; junction bases unmatched: 3. The CDR3: CASSLWQGDTGELFF. The CDR3, as DNA: TGCGCCAGCAGCTTGTGGCAGGGGGACACCGGGGAGCTGTTTTTT.

The chain joins TRBV11-2 to TRBJ1-5, with 10 bases that match TRBD1. Germline V gene data show CDR1 as SGHAT and CDR2 as FQNNGV. CDR3 length: 16 amino acids. The ends lost 1 base at V and 4 bases at J; junction bases unmatched: 4. This chain's CDR3 is CASSLGGQGVNQPQHF. CDR3 DNA sequence: TGTGCCAGCAGCTTAGGCGGACAGGGGGTGAATCAGCCCCAGCATTTT.

This sequence joins TRBV28 and TRBJ2-7, with TRBD2 matching 7 bases. CDR3 length: 17 amino acids. The junction had 13 bases not matched to a gene; V was cut back by 2 bases and J by 3 bases. Germline V gene sequence: CDR1 MDHEN, CDR2 SYDVKM. For the CDR3, the DNA is TGTGCCAGCAGTTTACCGCCGAACGGCGGGAGTGTCTACGAGCAGTACTTC. Translating it yields CASSLPPNGGSVYEQYF.

The chain carries TRBV6-5 and TRBJ2-1, with 7 nucleotides matching TRBD2. Germline V gives CDR1 MNHEY, CDR2 SVGAGI. The V segment lost 7 bases and the J segment 10 bases; nucleotides outside the gene matches: 16. The CDR3 consists of 15 residues. The CDR3 loop is CASTTGREGWGEQFF. CDR3 sequence (DNA): TGTGCCAGCACAACGGGCAGGGAGGGCTGGGGGGAGCAGTTCTTC.

The V and J genes are TRBV10-3 and TRBJ1-1; possible D gene TRBD1, 5 bases. Trimming shortened V by 9 bases and J by 1 base, and 12 bases separated the two germline ends. The germline V gene encodes CDR1 ENHRY and CDR2 SYGVKD. The CDR3 has 13 amino acids. The chain's CDR3 is CAITQDPNTEAFF. As DNA, the CDR3 is TGTGCCATAACACAGGACCCGAACACTGAAGCTTTCTTT.

The gene calls are TRBV7-9 and TRBJ2-7; the match to TRBD1 covers 8 bases. Germline values: CDR1 SEHNR, CDR2 FQNEAQ (reference sequence). This CDR3 region has 15 residues. Unmatched junction bases numbered 4, after V lost 1 base and J lost 2 bases. The CDR3 DNA reads TGTGCCAGCAGCTTAGAAGGGACAGGAACCTACGAGCAGTACGTC. Its translation is CASSLEGTGTYEQYV.

This clone showed up just a few times. The V call is TRBV2, the J call TRBJ1-2, with 8 positions matching TRBD1. V trimming: 5 bases; J trimming: 5 bases; junction bases outside the gene matches: 7. Germline assignment: CDR1 SNHLY and CDR2 FYNNEI. The CDR3 is 14 amino acids. The CDR3 region is CASSTQGEEYGYTF. The CDR3 nucleotides are TGTGCCAGCAGTACACAGGGGGAGGAATATGGCTACACCTTC.

The gene calls are TRBV11-3 and TRBJ2-2, with D uncertain. Trimming took off 2 bases at V and 0 bases at J, with 4 bases between the two ends. Germline assignment: CDR1 SGHNT and CDR2 YENEEA. There are 14 residues in the CDR3. In DNA, the CDR3 is TGTGCCAGCAGCTTAAACTCGAACACCGGGGAGCTGTTTTTT. Translated, it gives CASSLNSNTGELFF.

The genes are TRBV6-5 and TRBJ2-2; unclear D gene. The CDR3 is 15 residues long. V was trimmed by 2 bases and J by 7 bases, leaving 14 bases between them. CDR1 MNHEY and CDR2 SVGAGI come from the germline V gene. The CDR3 loop reads CASSYGGGVVGELFF. DNA for the CDR3: TGTGCCAGCAGTTACGGTGGCGGAGTAGTCGGGGAGCTGTTTTTT.

The chain uses TRBV9 and TRBJ1-1; 9 nucleotides align to TRBD1. CDR1 is SGDLS, CDR2 YYNGEE, per germline. J lost 4 bases, V lost 6 bases, and 4 bases had no gene match. CDR3 size: 13 residues. CDR3 sequence reads: CASTGQGGTEAFF. The CDR3, as DNA: TGTGCCAGCACGGGACAGGGCGGCACTGAAGCTTTCTTT.

This rearrangement joins TRBV19 to TRBJ1-4; D remains ambiguous. The CDR3 contains 14 residues. V was pared by 3 bases and J by 5 bases, with 10 bases between. Per germline, CDR1 LNHDA and CDR2 SQIVND (reference sequence). The CDR3 nucleotides are TGTGCCAGTAGTATGAGGGCGGGAAATGAAAAACTGTTTTTT. This sequence encodes CASSMRAGNEKLFF.

The chain carries TRBV9 and TRBJ2-6; TRBD1 is a possible D gene (6 bases). With 0 bases removed from V and 4 bases from J, the gap between germline ends came to 17 bases. Germline CDR1 and CDR2: SGDLS and YYNGEE. The CDR3 totals 18 residues. The CDR3 sequence: CASSVGPDPGAGANVLTF. In DNA, the CDR3 is TGTGCCAGCAGCGTAGGCCCCGACCCAGGGGCAGGGGCCAACGTCCTGACTTTC.

This chain joins TRBV28 and TRBJ2-5; 11 nucleotides agree with TRBD1. This CDR3 contains 14 residues. Looked up from germline, CDR1 is MDHEN and CDR2 is SYDVKM. J gave up 5 bases and V 6 bases, and 5 bases lay outside the gene matches. CDR3 amino acids: CASSGQGAWETQYF. In DNA, the CDR3 is TGTGCCAGCAGCGGACAGGGGGCATGGGAGACCCAGTACTTC.

The V and J genes are TRBV6-6 and TRBJ1-1; 9 nucleotides agree with TRBD1. The CDR3 consists of 13 residues. CDR1 is MNHNY, CDR2 SVGAGI, per germline (reference sequence). Trimming at V came to 11 bases and at J to 3 bases, leaving 7 bases not matched to a gene. In nucleotides, the CDR3 is TGTGCCTCACAGGGGGCGGAGGACACTGAAGCTTTCTTT. This encodes CASQGAEDTEAFF.